The 16 T cell receptor beta chains listed next were all sequenced from one sample in a study of blood T cell repertoires in COVID-19. Method: immunoSEQ multiplex PCR; TCRdb's copy keeps in-frame clones and lacks some. The sample lists some 170,000 clones, 82% occurring once. The sample comprised peripheral blood. The receptors were gathered from a woman between 65 and 79 years old with acute or convalescent COVID-19.

This clone was detected ten times or more. This rearrangement joins TRBV11-2 to TRBJ2-1; TRBD2 aligns across 9 bases. This CDR3 region has 17 residues. Germline loops: CDR1 SGHAT, CDR2 FQNNGV. V was pared by 7 bases and J by 2 bases, with 12 bases of the junction left unmatched. CDR3 bases: TGTGCCAGCACGGTTGGCGGGGGGGCGAGGCCCTACAATGAGCAGTTCTTC. Translated: CASTVGGGARPYNEQFF.

This clone was counted only a few times. The gene calls are TRBV6-4 and TRBJ1-6; D not certain. The CDR3 covers 13 residues. Trimming removed 5 bases at V and 4 bases at J, with 6 bases between. Per the germline V gene, CDR1 is MRHNA and CDR2 is SNTAGT. In DNA, the CDR3 is TGTGCCAGCAGTCAGACTTATAATTCACCCCTCCACTTT. It encodes CASSQTYNSPLHF.

About this clone itself: The germline gene is not matched at one end of the junction; a read error may be the cause. The chain uses TRBV7-9 and TRBJ1-1; 10 bases are shared with TRBD1. This CDR3 contains 14 residues. Germline-derived CDR1 and CDR2 are SEHNR and FQNEAQ (reference sequence). In nucleotides, the CDR3 is TGTGCCAGCAGCATAGCGGACAGGGGGACTGAAGCTTTCTTT. As protein: CASSIADRGTEAFF.

This rearrangement joins TRBV5-1 to TRBJ1-2; D is perhaps TRBD1 (6 bases). The CDR3 sequence is 14 residues long. From germline, CDR1 is SGHRS and CDR2 YFSETQ. The V and J ends lost 4 bases and 3 bases respectively, with 13 bases between them. The CDR3 reads CASSPGGGDYGYTF. CDR3 bases: TGCGCCAGCAGCCCGGGAGGGGGGGACTATGGCTACACCTTC.

This clone came up once. The J gene is TRBJ1-3, the V gene TRBV19, with 7 bases aligning to TRBD1. The CDR3 has 14 amino acids. Germline assignment: CDR1 LNHDA and CDR2 SQIVND (reference sequence). With 7 bases clipped from V and 0 bases from J, the junction kept 3 bases outside the gene matches. The CDR3 loop is CASNRGYSGNTIYF. The CDR3 DNA sequence: TGTGCCAGTAACAGGGGCTACTCTGGAAACACCATATATTTT.

V gene TRBV28 combines with J gene TRBJ2-3, with D maybe TRBD1 (6 bases). Trimming removed 4 bases from V and 2 bases from J, with 16 bases in between. This CDR3 comprises 16 residues. Germline V CDR1 and CDR2: MDHEN, SYDVKM. CDR3 in DNA: TGTGCCAGCAGTTCGGACAGAGCGTACACCACAGATACGCAGTATTTT. Translating gives CASSSDRAYTTDTQYF.

V is TRBV6-5 and J is TRBJ2-2; 7 bases map to TRBD2. Germline V gene lookup returns CDR1 MNHEY and CDR2 SVGAGI. CDR3 length equals 15 residues. V shed 9 bases, J shed 3 bases, and the junction held 10 bases outside the gene matches. The chain's CDR3 is CASPGGGRDTGELFF. The CDR3 DNA is TGTGCCAGTCCCGGCGGCGGGAGAGACACCGGGGAGCTGTTTTTT.

The CDR3 here is CASSLARSGLYNEQFF. The DNA for the CDR3 is TGTGCCAGCAGCTTAGCGCGTAGCGGACTCTACAATGAGCAGTTCTTC. The chain carries TRBV7-9 and TRBJ2-1, with TRBD2 as a possible D gene (6 bases). The CDR3 has 16 amino acids. Germline CDR1 SEHNR, CDR2 FQNEAQ (reference sequence). Trimming removed 0 bases from V and 3 bases from J, with 12 bases in between.

V usage is TRBV7-3 and J usage is TRBJ2-1, with TRBD1 matching over 7 bases. The V gene's germline CDR1 is SGHTA and CDR2 FQGTGA. V shed 5 bases, J shed 0 bases, and the junction held 4 bases outside the gene matches. The CDR3 length is 15 residues. CDR3 coding DNA: TGTGCCAGCAGCCCGAGGACAGGCTCCTACAATGAGCAGTTCTTC. This sequence encodes CASSPRTGSYNEQFF.

The chain is built from TRBV3-1 (or the pseudogene TRBV3-2) and TRBJ1-5, with 9 bases that match TRBD1. Germline V CDR1 and CDR2: LGHDT, YNNKEL (reference sequence). The V segment lost 5 bases and the J segment 1 base; nucleotides outside the gene matches: 3. CDR3 length: 15 amino acids. CDR3 DNA sequence: TGTGCCAGCAGCACGGGACAGGGAAGCAATCAGCCCCAGCATTTT. Translating it yields CASSTGQGSNQPQHF.

This clone was seen only a few times. J is TRBJ2-3 and V is TRBV4-3; D uncertain. V lost 4 bases, J lost 2 bases, and 7 bases lay in between. Per the germline V gene, CDR1 is LGHNA and CDR2 is YSLEER. The CDR3 is made up of 13 amino acids. CDR3 in amino acids: CASSPHITDTQYF. In DNA form, the CDR3 reads TGCGCCAGCAGCCCCCACATCACAGATACGCAGTATTTT.

The CDR3 protein is CASSSHGVRLYNEQFF. In DNA, the CDR3 is TGTGCCAGCAGCTCTCACGGGGTCCGACTCTACAATGAGCAGTTCTTC. This chain joins TRBV5-6 and TRBJ2-1, with D perhaps matching TRBD2 (5 bases). Per germline, CDR1 SGHDT and CDR2 YYEEEE. The V end was cut by 3 bases, the J end by 3 bases, with 16 bases between. The CDR3 is made up of 16 amino acids.

This sequence joins TRBV25-1 and TRBJ1-2; tentative D call: TRBD1 (5 bases). The CDR3 spans 14 residues. The germline gives CDR1 MGHDK, CDR2 SYGVNS. V was shortened by 3 bases and J by 10 bases, with 18 bases between the two germline ends. The CDR3 sequence: CASSDPGIAGIYTF. CDR3 in DNA: TGTGCCAGCAGTGATCCGGGTATAGCAGGGATCTACACCTTC.

On this clone itself: This may be a read error, as it is one base from a much larger clone. CDR3 amino acids: CASSSQGAGNTIYF. For the CDR3, the DNA is TGTGCCAGCAGTTCACAGGGGGCTGGAAACACCATATATTTT. The V gene is TRBV6-5, the J gene TRBJ1-3; TRBD1 matches at 8 bases. Per the germline V gene, CDR1 is MNHEY and CDR2 is SVGAGI. This CDR3 region has 14 residues. The V segment lost 4 bases and the J segment 2 bases; nucleotides outside the gene matches: 1.

The chain combines TRBV7-9 with TRBJ2-6; D may be TRBD2 (6 bases). CDR1 and CDR2 from the germline V gene are SEHNR and FQNEAQ (reference sequence). Trimming cost V 1 base and J 0 bases, with 13 bases left between them. This CDR3 has 18 amino acids. CDR3: CASSLVREPGSGANVLTF. DNA of the CDR3: TGTGCCAGCAGCTTAGTCCGGGAGCCGGGCTCTGGGGCCAACGTCCTGACTTTC.

This chain connects TRBV7-2 to TRBJ2-7, with D possibly TRBD2 on 7 matching bases. Germline V gene data show CDR1 as SGHTA and CDR2 as FQGNSA. The CDR3 is 15 residues long. Trimming shortened V by 5 bases and J by 3 bases, and 17 bases separated the two germline ends. The DNA of the CDR3 is TGTGCCAGCAGCCAAGGGGGGGTTCAGAGCTACGAGCAGTACTTC. This gives the protein CASSQGGVQSYEQYF.